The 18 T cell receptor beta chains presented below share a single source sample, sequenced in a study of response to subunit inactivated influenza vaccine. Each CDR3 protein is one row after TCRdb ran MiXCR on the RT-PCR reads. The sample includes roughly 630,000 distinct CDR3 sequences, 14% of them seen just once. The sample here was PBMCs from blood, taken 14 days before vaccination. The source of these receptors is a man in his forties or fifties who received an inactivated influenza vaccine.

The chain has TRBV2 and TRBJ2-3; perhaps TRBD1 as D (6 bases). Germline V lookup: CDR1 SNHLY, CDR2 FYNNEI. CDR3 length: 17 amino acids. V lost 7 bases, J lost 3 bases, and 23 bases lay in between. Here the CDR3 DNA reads TGTGCCAGCATGGGGAACCCAGGACAGAGCGGAACAGATACGCAGTATTTT. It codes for CASMGNPGQSGTDTQYF.

This CDR3 reads CASSLAGLTDEQFF. DNA of the CDR3: TGCGCCAGCAGCTTGGCTGGGCTCACCGATGAGCAGTTCTTC. The chain links TRBV5-1 to TRBJ2-1, with D hard to call. This CDR3 contains 14 residues. From germline, CDR1 is SGHRS and CDR2 YFSETQ. V was shortened by 0 bases and J by 8 bases, with 12 bases between the two germline ends.

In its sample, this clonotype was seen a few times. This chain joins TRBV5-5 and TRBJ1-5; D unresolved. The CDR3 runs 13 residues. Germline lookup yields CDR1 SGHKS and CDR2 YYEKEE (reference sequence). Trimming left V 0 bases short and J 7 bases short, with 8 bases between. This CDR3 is CASSLAEGQPQHF. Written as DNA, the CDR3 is TGTGCCAGCAGCTTGGCGGAGGGCCAGCCCCAGCATTTT. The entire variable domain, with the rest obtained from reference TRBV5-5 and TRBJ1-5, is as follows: DAGVTQSPTHLIKTRGQQVTLRCSPISGHKSVSWYQQVLGQGPQFIFQYYEKEERGRGNFPDRFSARQFPNYSSELNVNALLLGDSALYLCASSLAEGQPQHFGDGTRLSIL.

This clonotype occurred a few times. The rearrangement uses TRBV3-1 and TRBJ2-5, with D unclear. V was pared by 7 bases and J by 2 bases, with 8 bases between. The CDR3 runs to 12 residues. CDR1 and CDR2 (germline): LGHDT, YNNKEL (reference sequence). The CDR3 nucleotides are TGTGCCAGCACCCTAATACAAGAGACCCAGTACTTC. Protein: CASTLIQETQYF.

Here the CDR3 reads CASSLEAGPHYGYTF. In DNA, the CDR3 is TGTGCCAGCAGCTTAGAAGCAGGGCCACACTATGGCTACACCTTC. The V gene is TRBV7-2, the J gene TRBJ1-2, with a weak D call TRBD1 (5 bases). CDR1 is SGHTA, CDR2 FQGNSA, per germline. Between the trimmed V and J ends, which lost 1 base and 3 bases, there was a span of 12 bases. The CDR3 contains 15 residues.

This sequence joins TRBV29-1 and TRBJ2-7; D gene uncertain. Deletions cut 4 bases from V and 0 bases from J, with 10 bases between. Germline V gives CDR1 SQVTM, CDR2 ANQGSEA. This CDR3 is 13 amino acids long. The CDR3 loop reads CSVVGRNSYEQYF. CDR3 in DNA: TGCAGCGTTGTGGGCAGGAACTCCTACGAGCAGTACTTC.

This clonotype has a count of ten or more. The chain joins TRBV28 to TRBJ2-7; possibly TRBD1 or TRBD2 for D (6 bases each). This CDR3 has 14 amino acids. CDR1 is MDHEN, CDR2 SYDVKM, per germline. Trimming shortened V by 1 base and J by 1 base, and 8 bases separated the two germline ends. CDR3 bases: TGTGCCAGCAGTTTATTAGGGGGGTCCTACGAGCAGTACTTC. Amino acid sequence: CASSLLGGSYEQYF. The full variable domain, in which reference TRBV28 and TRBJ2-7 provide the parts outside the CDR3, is DVKVTQSSRYLVKRTGEKVFLECVQDMDHENMFWYRQDPGLGLRLIYFSYDVKMKEKGDIPEGYSVSREKKERFSLILESASTNQTSMYLCASSLLGGSYEQYFGPGTRLTVT.

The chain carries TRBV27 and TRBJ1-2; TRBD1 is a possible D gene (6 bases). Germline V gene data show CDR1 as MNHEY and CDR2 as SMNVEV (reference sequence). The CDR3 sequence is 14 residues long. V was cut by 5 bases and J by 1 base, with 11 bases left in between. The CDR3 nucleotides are TGTGCCAGCAGTACCCACAGGGATAACTATGGCTACACCTTC. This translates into CASSTHRDNYGYTF.

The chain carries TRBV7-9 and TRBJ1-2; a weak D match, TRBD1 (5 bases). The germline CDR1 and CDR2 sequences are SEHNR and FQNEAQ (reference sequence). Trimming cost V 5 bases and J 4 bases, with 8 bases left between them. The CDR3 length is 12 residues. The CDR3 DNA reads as TGTGCCAGCAGCCAGGGACTCTATGGCTACACCTTC. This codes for CASSQGLYGYTF.

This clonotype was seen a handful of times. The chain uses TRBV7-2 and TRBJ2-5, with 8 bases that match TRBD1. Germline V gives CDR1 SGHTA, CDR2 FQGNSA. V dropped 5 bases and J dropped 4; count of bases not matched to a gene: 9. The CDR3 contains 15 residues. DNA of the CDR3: TGTGCCAGCAGCCTACTAGGACAGGGTCGAGAGACCCAGTACTTC. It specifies CASSLLGQGRETQYF. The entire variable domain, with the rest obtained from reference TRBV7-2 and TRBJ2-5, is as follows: GAGVSQSPSNKVTEKGKDVELRCDPISGHTALYWYRQSLGQGLEFLIYFQGNSAPDKSGLPSDRFSAERTGGSVSTLTIQRTQQEDSAVYLCASSLLGQGRETQYFGPGTRLLVL.

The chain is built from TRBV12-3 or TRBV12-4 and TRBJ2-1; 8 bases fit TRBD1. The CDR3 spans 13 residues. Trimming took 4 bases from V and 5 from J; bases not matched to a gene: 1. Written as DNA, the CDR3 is TGTGCCAGCAGTTGGACAGGGCACAATGAGCAGTTCTTC. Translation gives CASSWTGHNEQFF.

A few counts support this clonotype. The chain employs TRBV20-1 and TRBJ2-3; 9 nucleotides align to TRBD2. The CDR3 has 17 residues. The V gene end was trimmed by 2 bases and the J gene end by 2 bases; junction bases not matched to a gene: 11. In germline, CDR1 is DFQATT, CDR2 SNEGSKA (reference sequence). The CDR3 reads CSARPWGSSGNTDTQYF. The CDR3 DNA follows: TGCAGTGCTAGACCATGGGGCTCTAGCGGGAACACAGATACGCAGTATTTT.

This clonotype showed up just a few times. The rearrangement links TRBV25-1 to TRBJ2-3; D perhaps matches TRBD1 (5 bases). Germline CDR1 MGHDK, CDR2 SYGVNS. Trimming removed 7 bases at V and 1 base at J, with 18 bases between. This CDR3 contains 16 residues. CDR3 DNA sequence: TGTGCCAGCAAACCAGAACGCAGGGTCGGCACAGATACGCAGTATTTT. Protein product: CASKPERRVGTDTQYF.

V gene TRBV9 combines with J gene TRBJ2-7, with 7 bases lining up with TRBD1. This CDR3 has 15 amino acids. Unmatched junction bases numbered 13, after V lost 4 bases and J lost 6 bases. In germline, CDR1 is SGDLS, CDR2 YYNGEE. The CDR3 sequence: CASSSGQWVVGEQYF. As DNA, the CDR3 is TGTGCCAGCAGCTCGGGACAGTGGGTTGTGGGCGAGCAGTACTTC.

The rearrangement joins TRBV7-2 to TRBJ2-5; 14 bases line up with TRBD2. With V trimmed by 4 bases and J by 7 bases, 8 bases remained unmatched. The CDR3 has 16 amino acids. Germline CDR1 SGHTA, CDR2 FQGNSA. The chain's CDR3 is CASSSGLAGGRGTQYF. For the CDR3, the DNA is TGTGCCAGCAGCTCTGGACTAGCGGGGGGAAGAGGGACCCAGTACTTC.

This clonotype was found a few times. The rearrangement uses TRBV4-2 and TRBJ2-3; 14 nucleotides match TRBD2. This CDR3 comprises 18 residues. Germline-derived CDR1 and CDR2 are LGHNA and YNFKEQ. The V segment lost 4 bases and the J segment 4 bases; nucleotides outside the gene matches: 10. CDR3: CASSRAVGTSGSSDTQYF. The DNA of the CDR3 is TGTGCCAGCAGCCGGGCAGTCGGGACTAGCGGGAGCTCAGATACGCAGTATTTT.

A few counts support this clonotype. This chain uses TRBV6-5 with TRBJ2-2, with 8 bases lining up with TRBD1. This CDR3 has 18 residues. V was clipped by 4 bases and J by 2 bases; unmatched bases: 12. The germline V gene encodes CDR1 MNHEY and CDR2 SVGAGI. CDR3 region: CASSSHGTGRFNTGELFF. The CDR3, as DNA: TGTGCCAGCAGTTCGCATGGGACAGGCCGGTTCAACACCGGGGAGCTGTTTTTT.

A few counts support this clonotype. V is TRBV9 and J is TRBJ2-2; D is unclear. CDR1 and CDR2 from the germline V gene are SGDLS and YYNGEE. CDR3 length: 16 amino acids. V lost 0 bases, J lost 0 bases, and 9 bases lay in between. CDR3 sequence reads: CASSVVRTANTGELFF. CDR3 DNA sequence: TGTGCCAGCAGCGTAGTGCGCACTGCGAACACCGGGGAGCTGTTTTTT.